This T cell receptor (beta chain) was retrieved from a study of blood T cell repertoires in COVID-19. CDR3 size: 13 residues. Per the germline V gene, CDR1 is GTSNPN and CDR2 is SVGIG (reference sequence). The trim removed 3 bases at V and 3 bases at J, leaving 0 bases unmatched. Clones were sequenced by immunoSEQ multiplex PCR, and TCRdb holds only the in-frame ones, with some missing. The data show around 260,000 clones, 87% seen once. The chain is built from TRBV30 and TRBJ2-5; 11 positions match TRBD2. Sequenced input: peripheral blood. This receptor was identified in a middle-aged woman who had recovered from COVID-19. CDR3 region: CAWRGLAEETQYF. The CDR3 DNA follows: TGTGCCTGGAGGGGACTAGCGGAAGAGACCCAGTACTTC.